This TCR beta chain was captured by sequencing in a study of blood T cell repertoires in COVID-19. Whole-study context: T cells, B-cell-depleted T cells, or PBMCs provided the cDNA or gDNA that served as material.

In the original analysis: Using reference gene primer amplification, nucleated cell counts were estimated. Some clones are missing from TCRdb's copy, which holds only in-frame ones; the method was immunoSEQ multiplex PCR. The DNA gave D and trimming, while V, J and clone size come from that table. Of about 100,000 clones in the sample, around 87% are singletons; the top ten hold 9.5% to 13%. CDR3 size: 11 residues. V gave up 6 bases and J gave up 7 bases; unmatched junction bases: 5. Germline V lookup: CDR1 DFQATT, CDR2 SNEGSKA (reference sequence). This clonotype was obtained from a woman aged 25 to 45 with acute or convalescent COVID-19. The sequencing sample was made of peripheral blood. V and J are TRBV20-1 and TRBJ1-2, with TRBD1 matching 7 bases. CDR3 sequence (DNA): TGCAGTGCCCAAAGGGACAGTGGCTACACCTTC. Translation gives CSAQRDSGYTF.